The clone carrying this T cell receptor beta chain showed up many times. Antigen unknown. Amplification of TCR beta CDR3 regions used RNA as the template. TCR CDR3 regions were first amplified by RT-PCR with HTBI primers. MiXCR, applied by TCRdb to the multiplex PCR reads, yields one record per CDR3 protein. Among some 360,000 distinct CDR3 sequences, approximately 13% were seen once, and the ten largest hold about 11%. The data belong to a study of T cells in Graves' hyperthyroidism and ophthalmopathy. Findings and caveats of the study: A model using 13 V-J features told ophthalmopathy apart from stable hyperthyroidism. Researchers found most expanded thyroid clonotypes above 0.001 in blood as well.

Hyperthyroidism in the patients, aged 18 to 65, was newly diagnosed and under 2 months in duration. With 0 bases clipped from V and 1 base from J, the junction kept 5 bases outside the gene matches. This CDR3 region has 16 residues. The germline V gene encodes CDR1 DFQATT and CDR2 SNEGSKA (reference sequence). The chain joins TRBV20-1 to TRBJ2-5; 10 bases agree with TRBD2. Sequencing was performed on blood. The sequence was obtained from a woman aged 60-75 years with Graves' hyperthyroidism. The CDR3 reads CSARDRASGSQETQYF. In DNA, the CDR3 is TGCAGTGCTAGAGATCGGGCTAGCGGGAGCCAAGAGACCCAGTACTTC.